This T cell receptor beta chain was sequenced during a study of regulatory T cells in long-lasting Graves disease. This clonotype was counted many times. Time point of the sample: newly diagnosed GD, antithyroid drugs for less than 3 months. From RNA extracted from PBMCs, the TCR library was made. HTBI primers from iRepertoire and Arm-PCR of CDR3 regions yielded the TCR beta libraries. One entry per CDR3 protein, called by TCRdb with MiXCR from the multiplex PCR reads. The sample has roughly 360,000 distinct CDR3 sequences, about an eighth seen once. Per the germline V gene, CDR1 is SEHNR and CDR2 is FQNEAQ (reference sequence). CDR3 length: 16 amino acids. Trimming stripped 1 base from V and 3 bases from J, with 14 bases between. The same data also contributed to another study, on T cells in Graves' hyperthyroidism and ophthalmopathy.

V and J are TRBV7-9 and TRBJ2-3; weak D call: TRBD2 (5 bases). This receptor was taken from a woman under 30 with Graves disease. Sequenced material: peripheral blood mononuclear cells (PBMCs), taken at new diagnosis, from a patient treated with antithyroid drugs. CDR3 sequence (DNA): TGTGCCAGCAGCTTAGGGTCGTACCGGGGAACAGATACGCAGTATTTT. Encoded protein: CASSLGSYRGTDTQYF.